The source of this T cell receptor (beta chain) is a study of CD8+ T cells in alopecia areata. Study-wide background: Tofacitinib administration to treated patients was oral, at 5 to 10 mg twice daily. Patients in the study were on tofacitinib for 6 to 18 months, then off it for 6 months. Study-level results: It was lesional scalp, especially alopecia totalis/universalis, that showed higher clonality than normal scalp.

Regarding treatment: oral pan-JAK inhibitor, 5-10 mg twice daily. Germline V gene lookup returns CDR1 MNHEY and CDR2 SMNVEV (reference sequence). The CDR3 runs 11 residues. The V gene lost 7 bases and the J gene lost 5 bases, with 8 bases spanning the gap. A word on this clone: Its antigen is unknown.

cDNA prepared by RNA extraction and subsequent reverse transcription served as the template for sequencing. Method: immunoSEQ multiplex PCR; TCRdb's copy keeps in-frame clones and lacks some. This sample yields 120,000 to 150,000 clones, of which around 87% are seen a single time; about 13% belongs to the top ten. The sequencing used CD8+ T cells sorted from blood, collected at week 4, from a patient treated with tofacitinib. The rearrangement uses TRBV27 and TRBJ1-1, with no clear D. The clonotype comes from a human donor with alopecia areata. Here the CDR3 DNA reads TGTGCCAGCACCCAAGGGACTGAAGCTTTCTTT. It codes for CASTQGTEAFF.